These 29 T cell receptor beta chains were all obtained from the same sample, sequenced in a study of blood T cell repertoires in COVID-19. The repertoire was sequenced with immunoSEQ multiplex PCR; TCRdb's copy has only in-frame clones and lacks some. The table lists 200,000 to 250,000 clones, roughly 84% of them singletons. Sequenced sample: peripheral blood. Every receptor here comes from a man aged 25 to 40 with active or convalescent COVID-19.

V usage is TRBV6-5 and J usage is TRBJ2-2, with TRBD1 matching over 10 bases. Germline V lookup: CDR1 MNHEY, CDR2 SVGAGI. The V segment lost 6 bases and the J segment 5 bases; nucleotides outside the gene matches: 6. This CDR3 is 15 amino acids long. The CDR3 is CASSQTGGGTGELFF. In nucleotides, the CDR3 is TGTGCCAGCAGCCAGACAGGGGGCGGGACCGGGGAGCTGTTTTTT.

This clone has more than one count but fewer than ten. The chain recombines TRBV4-2 with TRBJ2-7, with TRBD2 as a possible D gene (7 bases). This CDR3 has 19 amino acids. Trimming pared 3 bases from V and 2 bases from J, leaving 26 bases between. Germline V lookup: CDR1 LGHNA, CDR2 YNFKEQ. As DNA, the CDR3 is TGTGCCAGCAGCCATACAACCTACGGGGGCGGGGGACCCGCCTACGAGCAGTACTTC. Translation: CASSHTTYGGGGPAYEQYF.

V is TRBV28 and J is TRBJ1-4, with D hard to call. Germline V gives CDR1 MDHEN, CDR2 SYDVKM. The CDR3 runs 11 residues. Trimming took 9 bases from V and 8 from J, leaving 10 bases between them. The CDR3 DNA sequence: TGTGCCAGTCAAAACGGGGAAAAACTGTTTTTT. As protein: CASQNGEKLFF.

The chain combines TRBV7-8 with TRBJ2-1; 8 nucleotides match TRBD2. The CDR3 covers 16 residues. V lost 1 base to trimming and J lost 5 bases; unmatched junction nucleotides: 7. Germline-derived CDR1 and CDR2 are SGHVS and FQNEAQ. CDR3 DNA: TGTGCCAGCAGCTTAGTACGGGGGGGGACCCACAATGAGCAGTTCTTC. Translated: CASSLVRGGTHNEQFF.

The J gene is TRBJ2-3, the V gene TRBV10-3; 7 nucleotides agree with TRBD1. Germline lookup yields CDR1 ENHRY and CDR2 SYGVKD. This CDR3 has 15 amino acids. The V gene end was trimmed by 4 bases and the J gene end by 2 bases; junction bases not matched to a gene: 6. CDR3 nucleotide sequence: TGTGCCATCAGTGGGGGAGACAGGGCCACAGATACGCAGTATTTT. Protein sequence: CAISGGDRATDTQYF.

The rearrangement uses TRBV10-3 and TRBJ2-7, with 8 bases that match TRBD1. Germline lookup yields CDR1 ENHRY and CDR2 SYGVKD. This CDR3 region has 12 residues. The V segment lost 4 bases and the J segment 5 bases; nucleotides outside the gene matches: 1. The CDR3 spells CAISGQGHEQYF. Written as DNA, the CDR3 is TGTGCCATCAGTGGACAGGGGCACGAGCAGTACTTC.

This sequence joins TRBV7-6 and TRBJ1-3; no definite D call. CDR1 is SGHVS, CDR2 FNYEAQ, per germline. The V gene lost 3 bases and the J gene lost 3 bases, with 12 bases spanning the gap. The CDR3 covers 15 residues. The DNA for the CDR3 is TGTGCCAGCAGCTTTAGCGCTTTTCGTGGAAACACCATATATTTT. This gives the protein CASSFSAFRGNTIYF.

CDR3 loop: CASSDRLAKNIQYF. For the CDR3, the DNA is TGTGCCAGCAGTGACAGGTTAGCCAAAAACATTCAGTACTTC. The rearrangement links TRBV6-2 or TRBV6-3 to TRBJ2-4, with D possibly matching TRBD1 (6 bases). The CDR3 totals 14 residues. V was clipped by 5 bases and J by 0 bases, with 8 bases between them. In germline, CDR1 is MNHEY, CDR2 SVGEGT.

This chain uses TRBV4-1 with TRBJ1-2; maybe TRBD1 (5 bases). Trimming cost V 2 bases and J 7 bases, with 11 bases left between them. This CDR3 contains 13 residues. Germline lookup yields CDR1 MGHRA and CDR2 YSYEKL. For the CDR3, the DNA is TGCGCCAGCAGCCAATATGAAGGGGCTGGCTACACCTTC. Translated: CASSQYEGAGYTF.

V is TRBV27 and J is TRBJ1-1; 7 nucleotides match TRBD1. Trimming cost V 5 bases and J 1 base; bases outside gene matches: 7. The CDR3 spans 15 residues. Germline V gene lookup returns CDR1 MNHEY and CDR2 SMNVEV (reference sequence). CDR3 protein: CASSPIGGQNTEAFF. The DNA for the CDR3 is TGTGCCAGCAGTCCGATAGGGGGCCAGAACACTGAAGCTTTCTTT.

V and J are TRBV10-3 and TRBJ2-1; 10 bases are a match to TRBD2. With V trimmed by 6 bases and J by 7 bases, 6 bases remained unmatched. There are 14 residues in the CDR3. Per the germline V gene, CDR1 is ENHRY and CDR2 is SYGVKD. The CDR3 DNA sequence: TGTGCCATCAGCAGCGGGAGGGAGGGGAATGAGCAGTTCTTC. Protein product: CAISSGREGNEQFF.

V and J are TRBV29-1 and TRBJ2-7, with 11 bases matching TRBD1. Germline V CDR1 and CDR2: SQVTM, ANQGSEA. The CDR3 length is 14 residues. V gave up 7 bases and J gave up 3 bases; unmatched junction bases: 8. The CDR3 reads CSAGTGGSFYEQYF. The CDR3 region has the DNA TGCAGCGCTGGGACAGGGGGTTCGTTCTACGAGCAGTACTTC.

The chain couples TRBV9 to TRBJ2-3; 8 nucleotides line up with TRBD2. The CDR3 contains 16 residues. V was clipped by 0 bases and J by 6 bases; unmatched bases: 9. Germline assignment: CDR1 SGDLS and CDR2 YYNGEE. CDR3 sequence (DNA): TGTGCCAGCAGCGTAGGCTCGGGACTAGAGACGGATACGCAGTATTTT. The encoded protein is CASSVGSGLETDTQYF.

This clone was counted only a few times. The chain recombines TRBV5-1 with TRBJ1-1; the D gene is possibly TRBD1 (5 bases). Trimming removed 6 bases at V and 0 bases at J, with 9 bases between. This CDR3 has 13 amino acids. CDR1 and CDR2 (germline): SGHRS, YFSETQ. The CDR3 region is CASTQALNTEAFF. The CDR3 coding sequence is TGCGCCAGCACACAGGCCCTGAACACTGAAGCTTTCTTT.

CDR3 DNA: TGTGCCTGGAGTGGCGACAGGGGGCTTAATTCACCCCTCCACTTT. It codes for CAWSGDRGLNSPLHF. The rearrangement joins TRBV30 to TRBJ1-6; 10 bases line up with TRBD1. Germline assignment: CDR1 GTSNPN and CDR2 SVGIG (reference sequence). This CDR3 is built from 15 residues. V shed 1 base, J shed 6 bases, and the junction held 3 bases outside the gene matches.

This clone appeared a few times. This chain uses TRBV5-1 with TRBJ2-7; D uncertain. The CDR3 has 13 amino acids. V lost 0 bases, J lost 2 bases, and 6 bases lay in between. Germline V CDR1 and CDR2: SGHRS, YFSETQ. The CDR3 loop reads CASSLDRTYEQYF. CDR3 bases: TGCGCCAGCAGCTTGGACAGAACCTACGAGCAGTACTTC.

The V gene is TRBV19, the J gene TRBJ1-5; 7 nucleotides match TRBD1. The CDR3 runs 16 residues. The junction had 9 bases not matched to a gene; V was cut back by 3 bases and J by 4 bases. The germline CDR1 and CDR2 sequences are LNHDA and SQIVND (reference sequence). CDR3 amino acids: CASSMIDSRGNQPQHF. CDR3 DNA: TGTGCCAGTAGTATGATAGACAGCAGGGGGAATCAGCCCCAGCATTTT.

The rearrangement joins TRBV2 to TRBJ1-5, with 8 bases identical to TRBD1. The CDR3 is 15 residues long. From germline, CDR1 is SNHLY and CDR2 FYNNEI. Unmatched junction bases numbered 8, after V lost 6 bases and J lost 4 bases. The CDR3 spells CASRKDRGENQPQHF. The DNA for the CDR3 is TGTGCCAGCAGGAAAGACAGGGGCGAAAATCAGCCCCAGCATTTT.

J is TRBJ1-2 and V is TRBV6-5, with D unclear. Germline CDR1 and CDR2: MNHEY and SVGAGI. This CDR3 region has 16 residues. Deletions cut 0 bases from V and 4 bases from J, with 15 bases between. For the CDR3, the DNA is TGTGCCAGCAGTTACTCGACTTTACAAACGGGCTATGGCTACACCTTC. This encodes CASSYSTLQTGYGYTF.

The chain is built from TRBV28 and TRBJ1-2; no clear D. This CDR3 region has 12 residues. The V gene lost 8 bases and the J gene lost 7 bases, with 14 bases spanning the gap. CDR1 is MDHEN and CDR2 is SYDVKM in the germline V gene. In DNA, the CDR3 is TGTGCCAGCGCGCTCCGGGAGGGTGGCTACACCTTC. Amino acids: CASALREGGYTF.

The chain links TRBV7-2 to TRBJ2-1; TRBD2 might be the D (6 bases). The CDR3 length is 13 residues. Between the trimmed V and J ends, which lost 5 bases and 5 bases, there was a span of 10 bases. Germline values: CDR1 SGHTA, CDR2 FQGNSA. This chain's CDR3 is CASSTSRDNEQFF. CDR3 nucleotide sequence: TGTGCCAGCAGCACTAGCAGGGACAATGAGCAGTTCTTC.

V usage is TRBV10-3 and J usage is TRBJ2-3, with TRBD2 matching over 7 bases. CDR1 ENHRY and CDR2 SYGVKD come from the germline V gene. V gave up 8 bases and J gave up 4 bases; unmatched junction bases: 6. CDR3 length: 13 residues. Here the CDR3 reads CAIGTSAADTQYF. The CDR3 DNA reads as TGTGCCATCGGCACTAGCGCCGCAGATACGCAGTATTTT.

The rearrangement uses TRBV18 and TRBJ2-1; a possible D gene is TRBD1 (7 bases). Trimming took off 2 bases at V and 6 bases at J, with 11 bases between the two ends. This CDR3 is 14 amino acids long. CDR1 and CDR2 from the germline V gene are KGHSH and LQKENI. The CDR3 here is CASSPAGGSNEQFF. In nucleotides, the CDR3 is TGTGCCAGCTCACCAGCAGGGGGGAGCAATGAGCAGTTCTTC.

The rearrangement links TRBV5-1 to TRBJ1-4, with D possibly being TRBD1 (6 bases). CDR3 length: 16 residues. V lost 4 bases, J lost 0 bases, and 13 bases lay in between. Germline CDR1 SGHRS, CDR2 YFSETQ. The DNA of the CDR3 is TGCGCCAGCAGCCTACAGGGACACGCAACTAATGAAAAACTGTTTTTT. This sequence encodes CASSLQGHATNEKLFF.

To note about this clone: Other nucleotide sequences from this sample produce the same CDR3. The rearrangement joins TRBV5-5 to TRBJ1-3; tentatively, D is TRBD1 (6 bases). The CDR3 is 17 residues long. The germline V gene has CDR1 SGHKS and CDR2 YYEKEE (reference sequence). V lost 0 bases to trimming and J lost 4 bases, with 17 bases between them. CDR3 nucleotides: TGTGCCAGCAGCTTGGCCGCGGGGGGCGCTTCGGGAAACACCATATATTTT. Translating it yields CASSLAAGGASGNTIYF. Full variable domain (remainder filled in from reference TRBV5-5 and TRBJ1-3): DAGVTQSPTHLIKTRGQQVTLRCSPISGHKSVSWYQQVLGQGPQFIFQYYEKEERGRGNFPDRFSARQFPNYSSELNVNALLLGDSALYLCASSLAAGGASGNTIYFGEGSWLTVV.

The CDR3 DNA follows: TGTGCCAGCACCCCCGGACAGAACACCGGGGAGCTGTTTTTT. Translation gives CASTPGQNTGELFF. This sequence joins TRBV11-2 and TRBJ2-2; weak D call: TRBD1 (5 bases). Trimming cost V 7 bases and J 1 base, with 10 bases left between them. The CDR3 runs to 14 residues. CDR1 and CDR2 (germline): SGHAT, FQNNGV.

The gene calls are TRBV19 and TRBJ2-1; weak D call: TRBD1 (5 bases). Trimming pared 5 bases from V and 7 bases from J, leaving 21 bases between. The length of the CDR3 is 16 residues. Germline V gene lookup returns CDR1 LNHDA and CDR2 SQIVND (reference sequence). The CDR3 loop is CASSPLAGFGRNEQFF. The DNA of the CDR3 is TGTGCCAGTAGTCCCCTCGCAGGGTTCGGCCGTAATGAGCAGTTCTTC.

V usage is TRBV5-1 and J usage is TRBJ2-7; 14 bases line up with TRBD2. CDR1 is SGHRS and CDR2 is YFSETQ in the germline V gene. The trim removed 2 bases at V and 6 bases at J, leaving 10 bases unmatched. CDR3 length: 17 amino acids. The chain's CDR3 is CASSFTGTSGRGGEQYF. CDR3 sequence (DNA): TGCGCCAGCAGCTTCACCGGGACTAGCGGGAGAGGTGGCGAGCAGTACTTC.

The gene calls are TRBV24-1 and TRBJ1-1; no clear D. Trimming left V 2 bases short and J 2 bases short, with 5 bases between. Germline values: CDR1 KGHDR, CDR2 SFDVKD. The CDR3 covers 13 residues. CDR3 DNA: TGTGCCACCAGTGATTATAGCAACACTGAAGCTTTCTTT. Translating gives CATSDYSNTEAFF.